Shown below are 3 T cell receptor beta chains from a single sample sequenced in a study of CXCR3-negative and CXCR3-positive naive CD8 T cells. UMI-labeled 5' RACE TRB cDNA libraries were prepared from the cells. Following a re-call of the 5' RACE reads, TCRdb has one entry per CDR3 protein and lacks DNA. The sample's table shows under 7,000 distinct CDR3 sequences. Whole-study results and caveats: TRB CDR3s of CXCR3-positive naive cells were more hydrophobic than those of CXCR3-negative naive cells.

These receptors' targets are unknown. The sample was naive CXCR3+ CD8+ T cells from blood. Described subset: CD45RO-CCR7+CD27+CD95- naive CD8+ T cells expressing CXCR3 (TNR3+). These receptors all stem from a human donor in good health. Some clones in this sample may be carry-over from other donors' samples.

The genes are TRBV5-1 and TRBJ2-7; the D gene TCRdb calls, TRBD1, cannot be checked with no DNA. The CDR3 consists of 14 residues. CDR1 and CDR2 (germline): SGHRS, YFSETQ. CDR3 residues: CASSLEQASYEQYF.

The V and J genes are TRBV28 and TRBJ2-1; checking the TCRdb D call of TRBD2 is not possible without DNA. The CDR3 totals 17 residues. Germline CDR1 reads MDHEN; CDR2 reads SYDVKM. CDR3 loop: CASSSTRTSGPYNEQFF. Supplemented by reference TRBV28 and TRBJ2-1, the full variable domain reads DVKVTQSSRYLVKRTGEKVFLECVQDMDHENMFWYRQDPGLGLRLIYFSYDVKMKEKGDIPEGYSVSREKKERFSLILESASTNQTSMYLCASSSTRTSGPYNEQFFGPGTRLTVL.

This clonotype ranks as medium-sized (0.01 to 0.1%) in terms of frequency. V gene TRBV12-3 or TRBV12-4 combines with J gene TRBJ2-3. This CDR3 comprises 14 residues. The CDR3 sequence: CASSFWSGTDTQYF.